This TCR beta chain came from a study of OX40 agonist ivuxolimab in advanced cancers. Overall study context: Partial responses, seen in three patients, involved one hepatocellular carcinoma and two cutaneous melanomas. Broader study findings: In the 0.1 to 3.0 mg/kg range, CD4+ and CD8+ blood T cells had expanded clonally by week 6. The average count of expanded clones was higher among CD8+ T cells than among CD4+.

As to this clone: What it recognizes is unknown.

Sequencing was performed with immunoSEQ multiplex PCR; in TCRdb, only in-frame clones are kept and a portion is missing. Of 60,000 to 85,000 clones listed, 84% were seen once; the top ten hold 5.5% to 7.5%. Patients were ruled out by autoimmune disease history or systemic immunosuppression. V lost 1 base, J lost 4 bases, and 17 bases lay in between. This CDR3 contains 16 residues. Germline loops: CDR1 SGHAT, CDR2 FQNNGV. The chain has TRBV11-2 and TRBJ2-7, with no clear D. Sequencing was performed on CD4+ or CD8+ T cells sorted from blood, taken in a trial of the OX40 agonist ivuxolimab. This receptor was obtained from an adult with an advanced solid tumor such as melanoma, head and neck, liver or kidney cancer. The CDR3 here is CASSLGGSNLGYEQYF. CDR3 in DNA: TGTGCCAGCAGCTTAGGAGGCTCTAACTTGGGATACGAGCAGTACTTC.